The T cell receptor (beta chain) described here comes from a study of T cell repertoires in cytomegalovirus infection. Study information: It was the public TCR beta signatures that indicated both CMV infection and matching HLA type.

TCRdb reanalysed the reads using MiXCR and keeps one entry per CDR3 protein. The data contain around 50,000 distinct CDR3 sequences, over 15% of them singletons. This clonotype occurred a few times. What it binds is not known. The CDR3 runs 14 residues. Trimming took off 1 base at V and 0 bases at J, with 4 bases between the two ends. General study points: The study found HLA-C-restricted CMV-specific TCR beta clonotypes dominating the ex vivo response. Of the TCR beta families, the public ones yielded a cumulative frequency that identified carriers of CMV plus the relevant HLA.

The sequenced sample was CD8+ T cells from cultured PBMCs, obtained from culture after CMV antigen stimulation. This receptor was identified in a human donor in good health (CMV status not recorded). Some clones in this sample may be carry-over from other donors' samples. This chain joins TRBV12-3 or TRBV12-4 and TRBJ2-1; D remains ambiguous. The CDR3 reads CASSLVHSYNEQFF. The CDR3 DNA follows: TGTGCCAGCAGTTTAGTCCACTCCTACAATGAGCAGTTCTTC.